The sequence of this T cell receptor beta chain was determined in a study of identical twins. Trimming left V 3 bases short and J 2 bases short, with 6 bases between. The germline V gene has CDR1 SGHRS and CDR2 YFSETQ. This CDR3 has 14 residues. With template switching, a universal primer site was added, and the cDNA carried unique molecular identifiers. TCRdb called the 5' RACE reads again in MiXCR, with one record for every CDR3 protein. This table holds about 530,000 distinct CDR3 sequences, approximately 16% found once. Study-level points and caveats: Analyses of zero insertions could be partly confounded by invariant MAIT and iNKT cells. Clonotypes of the beta chain that were abundant in cord blood carried fewer insertions (memory repertoires showed none). The study reached conclusions through statistical analysis that was cross-sectional, not following the same donors.

Of note for this clonotype: The antigen is not known.

The same data also contributed to another study, on yellow fever vaccine responses in identical twins.

This chain links TRBV5-1 with TRBJ2-6; the D is unclear. The source is a woman between 18 and 30 years old in good health. Sequencing used CD4+ T cells sorted from blood. The CDR3 region is CASSSPAGANVLTF. DNA of the CDR3: TGCGCCAGCAGCTCGCCTGCTGGGGCCAACGTCCTGACTTTC.